The clone carrying this TCR beta chain was detected only a few times. The antigen is unknown. The V end was cut by 5 bases, the J end by 2 bases, with 21 bases between. Germline assignment: CDR1 SEHNR and CDR2 FQNEAQ (reference sequence). The CDR3 totals 17 residues. Every isolated RNA sample was fully reverse transcribed, so sequencing captured expressed TCRB transcripts. Here immunoSEQ multiplex PCR was the method, and the copy in TCRdb shows in-frame clones only, minus some. The sample lists 350,000 to 400,000 clones, roughly 12% occurring once. The sample belongs to a study of beta chain features in type 1 diabetes. Study-level findings and limits: For Type 1 diabetes patients, all four CD4+ subsets carried TCRB CDR3s that were moderately but significantly shorter.

Donors underwent one heparinised blood draw, about 0.12 L on average. The receptor's source is a young woman with type 1 diabetes. The material sequenced was naive CD4+ T cells from blood. The chain carries TRBV7-9 and TRBJ1-1; D is perhaps TRBD1 (6 bases). CDR3 region: CASSPSGLLGGNTEAFF. For the CDR3, the DNA is TGTGCCAGCAGCCCTTCCGGGCTTCTAGGGGGTAACACTGAAGCTTTCTTT.